This is a list of T cell receptor beta chains from one sample in a study of T cells in Graves' hyperthyroidism and ophthalmopathy. TCRdb independently ran MiXCR on the multiplex PCR reads; one entry per CDR3 protein. The repertoire holds roughly 200,000 distinct CDR3 sequences, with approximately 20% as singletons. The sequenced sample consisted of blood. The receptors originated from a man between 40 and 49 years old with Graves' hyperthyroidism. Each CDR3 is given with its conserved first and last residue. Each record gives: V gene, clone size, J gene, D gene, CDR3 protein, CDR3 DNA. The D gene is left open where the match is weak. The size of a clone is reported for some rows only, either as once, few or many, or as a class for expanded clones.

V: TRBV18
size: NA
J: TRBJ2-2
D: TRBD2
CDR3: CASSETSGGPFANTEELFF
DNA: TGTGCCAGCTCAGAGACTAGCGGGGGGCCCTTCGCGAACACCGAGGAGCTGTTTTTT

V: TRBV6-1
size: many
J: TRBJ1-5
D: NA
CDR3: CASSESGQASQPQHF
DNA: TGTGCCAGCAGTGAATCTGGTCAGGCAAGCCAGCCCCAGCATTTT

V: TRBV5-1
size: many
J: TRBJ2-3
D: TRBD2
CDR3: CASSPGGNRADTQYF
DNA: TGCGCCAGCAGCCCGGGAGGAAACAGAGCCGATACGCAGTATTTT

V: TRBV20-1
size: NA
J: TRBJ2-3
D: NA
CDR3: CSASSGVGDTQYF
DNA: TGCAGTGCTAGTAGCGGAGTAGGAGATACGCAGTATTTT

V: TRBV9
size: NA
J: TRBJ2-1
D: TRBD2
CDR3: CASSVNLAANNEQFF
DNA: TGTGCCAGCAGCGTGAATCTAGCGGCAAACAATGAGCAGTTCTTC

V: TRBV6-1
size: many
J: TRBJ2-2
D: NA
CDR3: CASSYTLAGELFF
DNA: TGTGCCAGCAGTTATACCTTGGCCGGGGAGCTGTTTTTT

V: TRBV29-1
size: many
J: TRBJ2-2
D: NA
CDR3: CSVEDERQTNTGELFF
DNA: TGCAGCGTTGAAGATGAGAGGCAGACGAACACCGGGGAGCTGTTTTTT

V: TRBV7-3
size: few
J: TRBJ2-3
D: TRBD2
CDR3: CASSRLAGGLRDTQYF
DNA: TGTGCCAGCAGCCGACTAGCGGGGGGGCTGAGGGATACGCAGTATTTT

V: TRBV2
size: NA
J: TRBJ1-2
D: TRBD1
CDR3: CASSPGQGTSNYGYTF
DNA: TGTGCCAGCAGCCCGGGACAGGGAACATCTAACTATGGCTACACCTTC

V: TRBV7-8
size: many
J: TRBJ2-3
D: TRBD2
CDR3: CASSSSLAGTSTDTQYF
DNA: TGTGCCAGCAGCTCGTCCCTAGCGGGCACTAGCACAGATACGCAGTATTTT

V: TRBV18
size: many
J: TRBJ2-5
D: NA
CDR3: CASSPRTDQETQYF
DNA: TGTGCCAGCTCACCACGTACAGATCAAGAGACCCAGTACTTC

V: TRBV20-1
size: many
J: TRBJ1-2
D: NA
CDR3: CSARDSANGYTF
DNA: TGCAGTGCTAGAGATAGCGCAAATGGCTACACCTTC

V: TRBV2
size: many
J: TRBJ1-2
D: NA
CDR3: CASRADGPDRRGYTF
DNA: TGTGCCAGCAGGGCTGATGGGCCCGATCGACGAGGCTACACCTTC

V: TRBV7-2
size: many
J: TRBJ2-7
D: NA
CDR3: CASSTGGSYEQYF
DNA: TGTGCCAGCAGCACCGGTGGGTCCTACGAGCAGTACTTC

V: TRBV14
size: many
J: TRBJ1-4
D: NA
CDR3: CASSQEFGWGEKLFF
DNA: TGTGCCAGCAGCCAAGAATTCGGGTGGGGTGAAAAACTGTTTTTT

V: TRBV12-3/TRBV12-4
size: many
J: TRBJ1-5
D: TRBD1
CDR3: CASSIRTGDQPQHF
DNA: TGTGCCAGCAGTATCAGGACAGGGGATCAGCCCCAGCATTTT

V: TRBV9
size: NA
J: TRBJ2-1
D: NA
CDR3: CASSVGDPGSYNEQFF
DNA: TGTGCCAGCAGCGTAGGGGATCCAGGGAGCTACAATGAGCAGTTCTTC

V: TRBV3-1
size: NA
J: TRBJ2-2
D: NA
CDR3: CASSQVGGTGELFF
DNA: TGTGCCAGCAGCCAAGTAGGGGGCACCGGGGAGCTGTTTTTT

V: TRBV20-1
size: many
J: TRBJ1-1
D: TRBD1
CDR3: CSARGDRGYEAFF
DNA: TGCAGTGCTAGAGGAGACAGGGGGTATGAAGCTTTCTTT

V: TRBV9
size: many
J: TRBJ2-1
D: NA
CDR3: CASSSTPGTYYNEQFF
DNA: TGTGCCAGCAGCTCAACGCCTGGAACTTACTACAATGAGCAGTTCTTC

V: TRBV5-1
size: few
J: TRBJ2-2
D: NA
CDR3: CASSLASGANGELFF
DNA: TGCGCCAGCAGCTTGGCCTCGGGGGCGAATGGGGAGCTGTTTTTT

V: TRBV11-2
size: NA
J: TRBJ2-1
D: NA
CDR3: CASRAPLGGGNNEQFF
DNA: TGTGCCAGCAGGGCCCCGCTGGGGGGAGGAAACAATGAGCAGTTCTTC

V: TRBV5-1
size: NA
J: TRBJ2-2
D: TRBD1
CDR3: CASSIGTGNTGELFF
DNA: TGCGCCAGCAGCATAGGGACAGGGAACACCGGGGAGCTGTTTTTT

V: TRBV7-8
size: many
J: TRBJ1-1
D: NA
CDR3: CASSLVLGSHEAFF
DNA: TGTGCCAGCAGCTTAGTCCTCGGCAGCCATGAAGCTTTCTTT

V: TRBV24-1
size: NA
J: TRBJ2-2
D: NA
CDR3: CATADANTGELFF
DNA: TGTGCCACCGCCGACGCGAACACCGGGGAGCTGTTTTTT

V: TRBV7-8
size: NA
J: TRBJ2-7
D: TRBD1
CDR3: CASSLAPGQGLVYEQYF
DNA: TGTGCCAGCAGCTTAGCGCCGGGACAGGGTCTTGTGTACGAGCAGTACTTC

V: TRBV5-1
size: many
J: TRBJ2-1
D: TRBD1
CDR3: CASSSTGQGNEQFF
DNA: TGCGCCAGCAGCTCAACGGGACAGGGCAATGAGCAGTTCTTC

V: TRBV6-1
size: NA
J: TRBJ2-5
D: NA
CDR3: CASSKLETQYF
DNA: TGTGCCAGCAGTAAATTGGAGACCCAGTACTTC

V: TRBV6-9
size: few
J: TRBJ2-4
D: NA
CDR3: CASSSGVQNIQYF
DNA: TGTGCCAGCAGTTCGGGGGTTCAAAACATTCAGTACTTC

V: TRBV30
size: many
J: TRBJ2-2
D: NA
CDR3: CAWSAYLPGELFF
DNA: TGTGCCTGGAGCGCCTACCTTCCGGGGGAGCTGTTTTTT

V: TRBV7-6
size: few
J: TRBJ2-7
D: NA
CDR3: CASSPTLGSYYEQYF
DNA: TGTGCCAGCAGCCCCACGTTGGGCAGCTACTACGAGCAGTACTTC

V: TRBV6-2/TRBV6-3
size: many
J: TRBJ2-2
D: TRBD2
CDR3: CASSYSNRGGNTGELFF
DNA: TGTGCCAGCAGTTACTCGAATCGCGGGGGGAACACCGGGGAGCTGTTTTTT

V: TRBV18
size: many
J: TRBJ1-1
D: NA
CDR3: CASSPVEGAEAFF
DNA: TGTGCCAGCTCACCCGTGGAAGGGGCAGAAGCTTTCTTT